A single sample gave rise to the 29 T cell receptor beta chains below, sequenced in a study of T cells in pancreatic ductal adenocarcinoma. The selected patients with pancreatic ductal adenocarcinoma had surgery but no neoadjuvant therapy. Sequencing was performed with immunoSEQ multiplex PCR; in TCRdb, only in-frame clones are kept and a portion is missing. The sample lists roughly 100,000 clones, nearly 95% occurring once. The sequenced sample consisted of PBMCs. The receptors were sampled from a human donor with pancreatic ductal adenocarcinoma.

The V gene is TRBV19, the J gene TRBJ2-7; a weak D match, TRBD2 (6 bases). V shed 1 base and J shed 1 base, with 8 bases lying between them. The CDR3 sequence is 14 residues long. Per the germline V gene, CDR1 is LNHDA and CDR2 is SQIVND (reference sequence). As DNA, the CDR3 is TGTGCCAGTAGTATAGGACTAGAGTCCTACGAGCAGTACTTC. Translating gives CASSIGLESYEQYF.

The chain is built from TRBV5-4 and TRBJ2-5; 8 bases are a match to TRBD2. This CDR3 has 15 residues. Germline trimming cut 4 bases from V and 4 bases from J; bases unmatched to any gene: 9. Germline values: CDR1 SGHNT, CDR2 YYREEE (reference sequence). For the CDR3, the DNA is TGTGCCAGCAGCCTTCCGGGACTAGAAGGAGAGACCCAGTACTTC. As protein: CASSLPGLEGETQYF.

This chain connects TRBV6-5 to TRBJ2-7; 8 nucleotides align to TRBD2. Germline CDR1 MNHEY, CDR2 SVGAGI. V lost 5 bases to trimming and J lost 0 bases; unmatched junction nucleotides: 3. The CDR3 contains 14 residues. The CDR3 DNA reads as TGTGCCAGCAGTCTAAGCGGGGGCTCCTACGAGCAGTACTTC. It specifies CASSLSGGSYEQYF.

V gene TRBV28 combines with J gene TRBJ1-5; no definite D call. The V end lost 4 bases, the J end lost 4 bases, and 8 bases lay between the germline ends. Germline V gives CDR1 MDHEN, CDR2 SYDVKM. This CDR3 region has 13 residues. The CDR3 DNA is TGTGCCAGCAGTTCCTCCGTGAATCAGCCCCAGCATTTT. This translates into CASSSSVNQPQHF.

The chain uses TRBV4-3 and TRBJ1-2; D perhaps matches TRBD1 (5 bases). The CDR3 sequence is 14 residues long. Trimming took 0 bases from V and 8 from J, leaving 13 bases between them. Germline V gives CDR1 LGHNA, CDR2 YSLEER. DNA for the CDR3: TGCGCCAGCAGCCAAGATCAGGGTTTGTTCGGCTACACCTTC. Amino acids: CASSQDQGLFGYTF.

CDR3 protein: CASSLGQGATGELFF. For the CDR3, the DNA is TGTGCCAGCTCACTGGGACAGGGCGCAACCGGGGAGCTGTTTTTT. The chain links TRBV18 to TRBJ2-2, with 9 bases identical to TRBD1. The CDR3 is 15 residues long. V lost 4 bases and J lost 5; bases outside the gene matches: 5. Germline-derived CDR1 and CDR2 are KGHSH and LQKENI.

This chain uses TRBV7-9 with TRBJ2-3; D uncertain. Per germline, CDR1 SEHNR and CDR2 FQNEAQ (reference sequence). The CDR3 is 14 amino acids. V was cut by 5 bases and J by 8 bases, with 17 bases left in between. The CDR3 coding sequence is TGTGCCAGCAGCCCTCTGTGGTTGTCGCGTACGCAGTATTTT. Residues: CASSPLWLSRTQYF. The full variable domain, its missing parts supplied by reference TRBV7-9 and TRBJ2-3, is DTGVSQNPRHKITKRGQNVTFRCDPISEHNRLYWYRQTLGQGPEFLTYFQNEAQLEKSRLLSDRFSAERPKGSFSTLEIQRTEQGDSAMYLCASSPLWLSRTQYFGPGTRLTVL.

The rearrangement uses TRBV28 and TRBJ2-7; D is possibly TRBD2 (7 bases). CDR1 is MDHEN and CDR2 is SYDVKM in the germline V gene. The CDR3 extends over 19 amino acids. V dropped 6 bases and J dropped 1 base, with 28 bases sitting between them. CDR3 sequence (DNA): TGTGCCAGCAGCTCCCTTCGGGATTTCGGGGGGCGCAGATCCTACGAGCAGTACTTC. The encoded protein is CASSSLRDFGGRRSYEQYF.

This chain links TRBV7-2 with TRBJ2-7; maybe TRBD1 (6 bases). This CDR3 comprises 15 residues. Germline CDR1 is SGHTA and CDR2 is FQGNSA. The V end lost 1 base, the J end lost 5 bases, and 15 bases lay between the germline ends. CDR3 coding DNA: TGTGCCAGCAGCTTAGTAGGGGGACGAGTCCACGAGCAGTACTTC. This sequence encodes CASSLVGGRVHEQYF. Drawing the rest from reference TRBV7-2 and TRBJ2-7, the complete variable domain is GAGVSQSPSNKVTEKGKDVELRCDPISGHTALYWYRQSLGQGLEFLIYFQGNSAPDKSGLPSDRFSAERTGGSVSTLTIQRTQQEDSAVYLCASSLVGGRVHEQYFGPGTRLTVT.

V gene TRBV6-1 combines with J gene TRBJ2-7; D might be TRBD2 (6 bases). The CDR3 runs 14 residues. Trimming took 8 bases from V and 2 from J, leaving 16 bases between them. The germline gives CDR1 MNHNS, CDR2 SASEGT. The CDR3 loop reads CASYIAEPTYEQYF. CDR3 sequence (DNA): TGTGCCAGCTACATAGCGGAACCTACCTACGAGCAGTACTTC.

The rearrangement joins TRBV15 to TRBJ2-3; TRBD1 might be the D (5 bases). This CDR3 is 19 amino acids long. Trimming left V 0 bases short and J 2 bases short, with 21 bases between. Per the germline V gene, CDR1 is LNHNV and CDR2 is YYDKDF (reference sequence). CDR3 coding DNA: TGTGCCACCAGCAGAGATAAGAGCATGGTGGGCAGGGTCACAGATACGCAGTATTTT. This sequence encodes CATSRDKSMVGRVTDTQYF.

This clone was observed a handful of times. The V and J genes are TRBV9 and TRBJ2-3, with 7 bases lining up with TRBD2. Germline values: CDR1 SGDLS, CDR2 YYNGEE. V was pared by 4 bases and J by 6 bases, with 11 bases of the junction left unmatched. The CDR3 runs to 15 residues. The CDR3 is CASSSRTSGGDTQYF. CDR3 coding DNA: TGTGCCAGCAGCTCCAGGACTAGTGGGGGGGATACGCAGTATTTT.

The rearrangement uses TRBV10-3 and TRBJ2-7; 10 positions agree with TRBD2. After removal of 4 bases from V and 2 bases from J, the junction contained 5 bases not matched to a gene. This CDR3 has 15 amino acids. Germline V gives CDR1 ENHRY, CDR2 SYGVKD. Written as DNA, the CDR3 is TGTGCCATCAGTGGCGGACTAGCGGTGACCTACGAGCAGTACTTC. Its translation is CAISGGLAVTYEQYF.

This chain connects TRBV18 to TRBJ2-3, with 10 nucleotides matching TRBD2. V lost 3 bases to trimming and J lost 5 bases; unmatched junction nucleotides: 2. In germline, CDR1 is KGHSH, CDR2 LQKENI. This CDR3 spans 14 amino acids. CDR3 sequence: CASSPRLAGDTQYF. The CDR3, as DNA: TGTGCCAGCTCACCGAGACTAGCGGGAGATACGCAGTATTTT. Looking up the rest from reference TRBV18 and TRBJ2-3 gives the full variable domain: NAGVMQNPRHLVRRRGQEARLRCSPMKGHSHVYWYRQLPEEGLKFMVYLQKENIIDESGMPKERFSAEFPKEGPSILRIQQVVRGDSAAYFCASSPRLAGDTQYFGPGTRLTVL.

The V and J genes are TRBV5-1 and TRBJ2-5, with D perhaps matching TRBD2 (6 bases). Trimming stripped 3 bases from V and 2 bases from J, with 11 bases between. The CDR3 totals 14 residues. In germline, CDR1 is SGHRS, CDR2 YFSETQ. The DNA of the CDR3 is TGCGCCAGCAGCTGGACCGGGACTCAAGAGACCCAGTACTTC. It specifies CASSWTGTQETQYF.

This chain's CDR3 is CASSEVGLTSHEQFF. CDR3 bases: TGTGCCAGCAGTGAAGTTGGACTAACATCCCATGAGCAGTTCTTC. The chain links TRBV6-1 to TRBJ2-1, with D possibly being TRBD2 (6 bases). V shed 1 base and J shed 8 bases, with 15 bases lying between them. There are 15 residues in the CDR3. CDR1 is MNHNS and CDR2 is SASEGT in the germline V gene.

The J gene is TRBJ2-7, the V gene TRBV13, with 9 positions matching TRBD1. V shed 5 bases and J 10 bases; nucleotides not matched to a gene: 6. This CDR3 is 12 amino acids long. Germline CDR1 and CDR2: PRHDT and FYEKMQ (reference sequence). CDR3 DNA sequence: TGTGCCAGCAGCCCCCGGACAGGGGAACAGTACTTC. It yields the protein CASSPRTGEQYF.

J is TRBJ2-7 and V is TRBV5-4; D perhaps matches TRBD1 (6 bases). The CDR3 loop spans 12 amino acids. The V end lost 3 bases, the J end lost 3 bases, and 7 bases lay between the germline ends. Germline loops: CDR1 SGHNT, CDR2 YYREEE (reference sequence). The CDR3, as DNA: TGTGCCAGCAGCTGGGACAACTACGAGCAGTACTTC. This translates into CASSWDNYEQYF.

The CDR3 coding sequence is TGTGCCAGCAGCATCGGACAGGAACTCTACGAGCAGTACTTC. The encoded protein is CASSIGQELYEQYF. The chain carries TRBV7-2 and TRBJ2-7; 7 bases match TRBD1. The CDR3 is 14 residues long. CDR1 SGHTA and CDR2 FQGNSA come from the germline V gene. Trimming took 5 bases from V and 3 from J; bases not matched to a gene: 7.

The chain links TRBV6-6 to TRBJ2-3, with D tentatively TRBD2 (6 bases). The CDR3 sequence is 14 residues long. In germline, CDR1 is MNHNY, CDR2 SVGAGI (reference sequence). Trimming removed 7 bases at V and 2 bases at J, with 13 bases between. The CDR3 here is CASTAWRDTDTQYF. In DNA form, the CDR3 reads TGTGCCAGCACCGCTTGGAGGGACACAGATACGCAGTATTTT.

V is TRBV6-5 and J is TRBJ2-3; 10 bases line up with TRBD1. The CDR3 has 15 amino acids. Per germline, CDR1 MNHEY and CDR2 SVGAGI. V trimming: 6 bases; J trimming: 4 bases; junction bases outside the gene matches: 7. CDR3 protein: CASRPGQGWSDTQYF. CDR3 in DNA: TGTGCCAGCAGGCCGGGACAGGGGTGGTCAGATACGCAGTATTTT.

The rearrangement uses TRBV18 and TRBJ2-4, with TRBD2 identical over 8 bases. V lost 3 bases, J lost 6 bases, and 10 bases stayed unmatched. This CDR3 contains 16 residues. Germline V lookup: CDR1 KGHSH, CDR2 LQKENI. The CDR3 sequence: CASSPRVGLAGNIQYF. The CDR3 DNA is TGTGCCAGCTCACCTCGAGTAGGACTAGCAGGAAACATTCAGTACTTC.

V usage is TRBV2 and J usage is TRBJ2-1; TRBD1 agrees at 9 bases. After removal of 0 bases from V and 12 bases from J, the junction contained 6 bases not matched to a gene. Germline V gives CDR1 SNHLY, CDR2 FYNNEI. CDR3 size: 14 residues. CDR3 nucleotides: TGTGCCAGCAGTGAAGCAGCCGACAGGGGGGCGCAGTTCTTC. Translated, it gives CASSEAADRGAQFF.

The chain is built from TRBV29-1 and TRBJ2-7, with D maybe TRBD1 (6 bases). V shed 4 bases and J shed 3 bases, with 13 bases lying between them. This CDR3 is built from 13 residues. CDR1 SQVTM and CDR2 ANQGSEA come from the germline V gene. The CDR3 DNA follows: TGCAGCGTTGTTCGTGCACAGGGCTACGAGCAGTACTTC. Amino acids: CSVVRAQGYEQYF.

This rearrangement joins TRBV5-1 to TRBJ2-7; the match to TRBD2 covers 13 bases. The CDR3 length is 14 residues. The junction had 1 base not matched to a gene; V was cut back by 2 bases and J by 5 bases. Germline loops: CDR1 SGHRS, CDR2 YFSETQ. The CDR3 here is CASSLGTSGNEQYF. In nucleotides, the CDR3 is TGCGCCAGCAGCTTAGGGACTAGCGGGAACGAGCAGTACTTC.

J is TRBJ2-3 and V is TRBV6-4; 8 bases match TRBD1. CDR1 and CDR2 (germline): MRHNA, SNTAGT. The CDR3 is made up of 14 amino acids. The ends lost 3 bases at V and 6 bases at J; junction bases unmatched: 5. The CDR3 is CASSEQGAIDTQYF. The CDR3 DNA is TGTGCCAGCAGTGAGCAGGGGGCAATCGATACGCAGTATTTT.

This clone was counted a single time. The chain carries TRBV14 and TRBJ2-7, with 12 bases aligning to TRBD2. CDR3 size: 18 residues. J was trimmed by 2 bases and V by 4 bases; bases with no gene match: 12. Germline V gene data show CDR1 as SGHDN and CDR2 as FVKESK. The CDR3 protein is CASSLNPRTSGTTYEQYF. CDR3 DNA: TGTGCCAGCAGCCTAAACCCGCGGACTAGCGGGACGACCTACGAGCAGTACTTC.

This clone turned up a few times. The chain has TRBV14 and TRBJ2-7, with 10 bases lining up with TRBD2. Looked up from germline, CDR1 is SGHDN and CDR2 is FVKESK. With 4 bases clipped from V and 4 bases from J, the junction kept 4 bases outside the gene matches. This CDR3 has 14 residues. The CDR3 sequence: CASSLRTSGYEQYF. As DNA, the CDR3 is TGTGCCAGCAGCCTCAGGACTAGCGGTTACGAGCAGTACTTC.

The chain joins TRBV7-9 to TRBJ2-1, with D maybe TRBD2 (5 bases). CDR3 length: 14 residues. Germline assignment: CDR1 SEHNR and CDR2 FQNEAQ (reference sequence). V lost 3 bases, J lost 5 bases, and 11 bases lay in between. The CDR3 nucleotides are TGTGCCAGCAGCTTGGACCGGGAAGACAATGAGCAGTTCTTC. It codes for CASSLDREDNEQFF.